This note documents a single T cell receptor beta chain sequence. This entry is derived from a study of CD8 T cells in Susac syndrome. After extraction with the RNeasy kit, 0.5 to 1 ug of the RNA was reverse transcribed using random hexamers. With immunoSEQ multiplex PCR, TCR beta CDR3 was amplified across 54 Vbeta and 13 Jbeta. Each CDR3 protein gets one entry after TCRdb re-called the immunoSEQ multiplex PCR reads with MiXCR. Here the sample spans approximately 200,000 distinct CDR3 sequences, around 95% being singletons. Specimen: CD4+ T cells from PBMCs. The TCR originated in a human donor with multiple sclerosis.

CDR3 region: CASSPGLTGELFF. CDR3 coding DNA: TGCGCCAGCAGCCCCGGCCTAACCGGGGAGCTGTTTTTT. The chain employs TRBV5-1 and TRBJ2-2; D gene uncertain. V was shortened by 4 bases and J by 5 bases, with 9 bases between the two germline ends. This CDR3 contains 13 residues. Germline V gene sequence: CDR1 SGHRS, CDR2 YFSETQ.